The 23 T cell receptor beta chains below were found in one sample sequenced in a study of a mutant IDH1 vaccine in newly diagnosed glioma. Time point: baseline, week 1 (first vaccination visit). Treatment specified: pre-vaccination baseline after standard-of-care therapy. Here immunoSEQ multiplex PCR was the method, and the copy in TCRdb shows in-frame clones only, minus some. The sample holds some 90,000 clones, roughly 80% seen once. Specimen: PBMCs, collected from a glioma patient treated with radiotherapy, temozolomide or both. These receptors were taken from a man aged 35-49 years with glioma. Some clones in this sample may be carry-over from other donors' samples.

V is TRBV15 and J is TRBJ1-1; D gene unclear. The CDR3 spans 13 residues. The V gene's germline CDR1 is LNHNV and CDR2 YYDKDF (reference sequence). V was cut by 1 base and J by 1 base, with 4 bases left in between. The CDR3 loop reads CATSRASNTEAFF. The CDR3 DNA reads TGTGCCACCAGCAGAGCGTCGAACACTGAAGCTTTCTTT. The full variable domain, its missing parts supplied by reference TRBV15 and TRBJ1-1, is DAMVIQNPRYQVTQFGKPVTLSCSQTLNHNVMYWYQQKSSQAPKLLFHYYDKDFNNEADTPDNFQSRRPNTSFCFLDIRSPGLGDTAMYLCATSRASNTEAFFGQGTRLTVV.

The table lists this clone with a count of one. The V call is TRBV2, the J call TRBJ2-5; D perhaps matches TRBD1 (5 bases). The ends were cut back, 6 bases at V and 7 bases at J, with 15 bases in the middle. The CDR3 runs to 13 residues. CDR1 SNHLY and CDR2 FYNNEI come from the germline V gene. CDR3 nucleotide sequence: TGTGCCAGCAGGGCTGAAGGGGAAGGGACCCAGTACTTC. This gives the protein CASRAEGEGTQYF.

The chain joins TRBV9 to TRBJ1-2; D is uncertain. With 0 bases removed from V and 4 bases from J, the gap between germline ends came to 13 bases. Germline-derived CDR1 and CDR2 are SGDLS and YYNGEE. CDR3 length: 15 residues. The CDR3 nucleotides read TGTGCCAGCAGCGTAGAAGGAACGTCCCTCTATGGCTACACCTTC. It yields the protein CASSVEGTSLYGYTF.

The genes are TRBV18 and TRBJ1-1; no definite D call. Trimming took 3 bases from V and 0 from J, leaving 5 bases between them. The CDR3 runs to 13 residues. CDR1 is KGHSH and CDR2 is LQKENI in the germline V gene. CDR3 region: CASSPQVNTEAFF. In DNA, the CDR3 is TGTGCCAGCTCACCCCAGGTGAACACTGAAGCTTTCTTT.

This clone appeared a few times. The chain employs TRBV12-5 and TRBJ2-1; possible D gene TRBD2, 5 bases. Germline assignment: CDR1 LGHNT and CDR2 FRNRAP. This CDR3 contains 18 residues. Trimming pared 5 bases from V and 3 bases from J, leaving 23 bases between. DNA for the CDR3: TGTGCTAGTGGTCTTGAGTCTAGAGGGCCCCCTCTCTACAATGAGCAGTTCTTC. It encodes CASGLESRGPPLYNEQFF.

V gene TRBV18 combines with J gene TRBJ2-3; D is undetermined. CDR3 length: 15 residues. Per the germline V gene, CDR1 is KGHSH and CDR2 is LQKENI. V dropped 5 bases and J dropped 0 bases, with 12 bases sitting between them. The chain's CDR3 is CASSDSLSSTDTQYF. The CDR3, as DNA: TGTGCCAGCTCAGATAGCCTTTCTAGCACAGATACGCAGTATTTT.

The chain joins TRBV7-8 to TRBJ1-6; D is uncertain. V was trimmed by 1 base and J by 2 bases, leaving 6 bases between them. There are 15 residues in the CDR3. From germline, CDR1 is SGHVS and CDR2 FQNEAQ. This CDR3 is CASSLGQAYNSPLHF. Written as DNA, the CDR3 is TGTGCCAGCAGCTTAGGTCAGGCCTATAATTCACCCCTCCACTTT.

This rearrangement joins TRBV9 to TRBJ2-7, with 12 bases identical to TRBD2. CDR3 length: 15 amino acids. The junction had 8 bases not matched to a gene; V was cut back by 3 bases and J by 7 bases. The germline V gene encodes CDR1 SGDLS and CDR2 YYNGEE. Here the CDR3 reads CASSATSGGHREQYF. CDR3 coding DNA: TGTGCCAGCAGCGCGACTAGCGGGGGCCATAGGGAGCAGTACTTC. The complete variable domain, with remaining parts taken from reference TRBV9 and TRBJ2-7, reads DSGVTQTPKHLITATGQRVTLRCSPRSGDLSVYWYQQSLDQGLQFLIQYYNGEERAKGNILERFSAQQFPDLHSELNLSSLELGDSALYFCASSATSGGHREQYFGPGTRLTVT.

The CDR3 loop reads CASENSNQPQHF. The CDR3 region has the DNA TGTGCCAGCGAGAATAGCAATCAGCCCCAGCATTTT. The chain employs TRBV2 and TRBJ1-5, with D uncertain. V lost 8 bases, J lost 0 bases, and 5 bases lay in between. The CDR3 has 12 residues. Germline CDR1 is SNHLY and CDR2 is FYNNEI.

The chain links TRBV9 to TRBJ1-1; no reliable D call. The CDR3 is 16 residues long. Germline loops: CDR1 SGDLS, CDR2 YYNGEE. The V end lost 4 bases, the J end lost 0 bases, and 16 bases lay between the germline ends. CDR3 in DNA: TGTGCCAGCAGCTCGCAGCAGGTCGTGGTGAACACTGAAGCTTTCTTT. This codes for CASSSQQVVVNTEAFF.

The gene calls are TRBV9 and TRBJ1-5, with D hard to call. Trimming cost V 4 bases and J 4 bases, with 9 bases left between them. The CDR3 has 13 residues. The germline V gene has CDR1 SGDLS and CDR2 YYNGEE. The CDR3 spells CASSFGMNQPQHF. The DNA for the CDR3 is TGTGCCAGCAGCTTCGGTATGAATCAGCCCCAGCATTTT.

This clone was picked up one time. This chain connects TRBV2 to TRBJ1-4; no firm D call. Germline lookup yields CDR1 SNHLY and CDR2 FYNNEI. The CDR3 is 15 amino acids. The ends were cut back, 6 bases at V and 5 bases at J, with 16 bases in the middle. The CDR3 nucleotides read TGTGCCAGCAGCGTTACTGACGGGATAAATGAAAAACTGTTTTTT. It encodes CASSVTDGINEKLFF.

The gene calls are TRBV10-3 and TRBJ1-5; D unclear. CDR1 and CDR2 from the germline V gene are ENHRY and SYGVKD. This CDR3 is 14 amino acids long. Deletions cut 6 bases from V and 4 bases from J, with 13 bases between. CDR3 amino acids: CAIRGSAENQPQHF. In nucleotides, the CDR3 is TGTGCCATCAGGGGGTCGGCGGAGAATCAGCCCCAGCATTTT.

This chain connects TRBV5-1 to TRBJ2-1; 8 bases are shared with TRBD2. Germline loops: CDR1 SGHRS, CDR2 YFSETQ. J gave up 3 bases and V 0 bases, and 2 bases lay outside the gene matches. This CDR3 has 15 residues. CDR3 residues: CASSLGTSFYNEQFF. CDR3 nucleotide sequence: TGCGCCAGCAGCTTGGGGACTAGCTTCTACAATGAGCAGTTCTTC.

Only a few counts were recorded for this clone. The chain recombines TRBV2 with TRBJ1-1, with D unclear. The CDR3 sequence is 11 residues long. The V gene lost 10 bases and the J gene lost 4 bases, with 10 bases spanning the gap. Per the germline V gene, CDR1 is SNHLY and CDR2 is FYNNEI. The CDR3 nucleotides read TGTGCCACCCAGGAGGCCACTGAAGCTTTCTTT. This sequence encodes CATQEATEAFF.

This clone came up once. The chain couples TRBV6-6 to TRBJ2-3, with TRBD1 as a possible D gene (6 bases). Germline CDR1 is MNHNY and CDR2 is SVGAGI (reference sequence). V was clipped by 6 bases and J by 6 bases, with 10 bases between them. The length of the CDR3 is 12 residues. The CDR3 reads CASRGAGDTQYF. In DNA form, the CDR3 reads TGTGCCAGCAGGGGGGCTGGGGATACGCAGTATTTT.

The chain carries TRBV6-1 and TRBJ2-3; a weak D match, TRBD1 (5 bases). Germline values: CDR1 MNHNS, CDR2 SASEGT. The V gene lost 4 bases and the J gene lost 4 bases, with 9 bases spanning the gap. CDR3 length: 13 residues. CDR3 DNA: TGTGCCAGCAGTGTGTGGGGCCCAGATACGCAGTATTTT. Translating it yields CASSVWGPDTQYF.

The J gene is TRBJ2-4, the V gene TRBV29-1, with TRBD1 as a possible D gene (7 bases). Between the trimmed V and J ends, which lost 4 bases and 5 bases, there was a span of 15 bases. The CDR3 totals 14 residues. The V gene's germline CDR1 is SQVTM and CDR2 ANQGSEA. The CDR3 region is CSVVGGWRENIQYF. CDR3 nucleotide sequence: TGCAGCGTTGTAGGGGGCTGGAGGGAAAACATTCAGTACTTC.

CDR3 nucleotide sequence: TGTGCCAGCAGGGGCAGGGGGGCTGAAGCTTTCTTT. This translates into CASRGRGAEAFF. The chain carries TRBV27 and TRBJ1-1; 7 nucleotides agree with TRBD1. Per germline, CDR1 MNHEY and CDR2 SMNVEV (reference sequence). Losses at the gene ends were 6 bases for V and 6 bases for J; bases not matched to a gene: 4. There are 12 residues in the CDR3.

This sequence joins TRBV30 and TRBJ2-7; D is uncertain. Trimming cost V 0 bases and J 5 bases, with 17 bases left between them. The CDR3 length is 15 residues. Germline V gene sequence: CDR1 GTSNPN, CDR2 SVGIG (reference sequence). The chain's CDR3 is CAWSVGARPADEQYF. CDR3 nucleotide sequence: TGTGCCTGGAGTGTTGGAGCGAGGCCAGCCGACGAGCAGTACTTC.

The genes are TRBV5-5 and TRBJ2-3; TRBD2 might be the D (6 bases). The CDR3 sequence is 13 residues long. Germline values: CDR1 SGHKS, CDR2 YYEKEE (reference sequence). Trimming took off 4 bases at V and 6 bases at J, with 12 bases between the two ends. The DNA for the CDR3 is TGTGCCAGCAGCAGGGGACTTTTGGATACGCAGTATTTT. It translates to CASSRGLLDTQYF.

The chain combines TRBV30 with TRBJ2-5; 13 bases are a match to TRBD2. This CDR3 is built from 16 residues. Germline loops: CDR1 GTSNPN, CDR2 SVGIG (reference sequence). V trimming: 2 bases; J trimming: 4 bases; junction bases outside the gene matches: 7. CDR3 loop: CAWSLRGLAGVETQYF. CDR3 DNA: TGTGCCTGGAGTTTGCGAGGACTAGCGGGGGTAGAGACCCAGTACTTC.

The chain employs TRBV2 and TRBJ2-1; D unresolved. The CDR3 sequence is 13 residues long. Looked up from germline, CDR1 is SNHLY and CDR2 is FYNNEI. Trimming pared 7 bases from V and 0 bases from J, leaving 7 bases between. CDR3 region: CASTLSSYNEQFF. The CDR3 DNA reads TGTGCCAGCACCCTAAGCTCCTACAATGAGCAGTTCTTC.